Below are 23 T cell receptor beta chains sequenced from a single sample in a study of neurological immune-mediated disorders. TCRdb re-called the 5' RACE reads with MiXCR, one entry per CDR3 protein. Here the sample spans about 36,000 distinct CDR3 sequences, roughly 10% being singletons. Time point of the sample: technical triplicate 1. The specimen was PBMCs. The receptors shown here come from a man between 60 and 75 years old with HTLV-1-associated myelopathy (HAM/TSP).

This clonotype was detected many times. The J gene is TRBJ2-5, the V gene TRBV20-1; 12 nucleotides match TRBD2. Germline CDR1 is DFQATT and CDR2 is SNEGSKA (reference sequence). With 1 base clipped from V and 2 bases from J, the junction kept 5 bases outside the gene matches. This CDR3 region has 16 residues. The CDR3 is CSARGLAGVLQETQYF. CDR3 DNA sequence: TGCAGTGCTAGAGGACTAGCGGGAGTCCTACAAGAGACCCAGTACTTC.

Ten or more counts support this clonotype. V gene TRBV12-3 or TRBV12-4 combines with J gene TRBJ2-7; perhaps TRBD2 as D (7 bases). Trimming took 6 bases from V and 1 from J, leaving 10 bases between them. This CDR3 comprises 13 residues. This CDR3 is CASSGGLSYEQYF. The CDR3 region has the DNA TGTGCCAGCAGCGGGGGGCTTTCCTACGAGCAGTACTTC.

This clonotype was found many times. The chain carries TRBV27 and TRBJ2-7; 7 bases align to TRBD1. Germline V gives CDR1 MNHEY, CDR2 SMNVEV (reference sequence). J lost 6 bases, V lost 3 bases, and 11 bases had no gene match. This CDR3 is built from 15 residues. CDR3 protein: CASSFSIEGAGEQYF. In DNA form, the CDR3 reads TGTGCCAGCAGTTTCTCAATAGAGGGGGCTGGCGAGCAGTACTTC.

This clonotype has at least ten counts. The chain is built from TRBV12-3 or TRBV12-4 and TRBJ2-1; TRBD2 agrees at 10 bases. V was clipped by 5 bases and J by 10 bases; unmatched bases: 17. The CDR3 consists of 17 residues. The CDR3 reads CASSPHSGRSLRAEQFF. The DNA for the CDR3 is TGTGCCAGCAGTCCCCATAGCGGGAGGTCGTTACGGGCGGAGCAGTTCTTC.

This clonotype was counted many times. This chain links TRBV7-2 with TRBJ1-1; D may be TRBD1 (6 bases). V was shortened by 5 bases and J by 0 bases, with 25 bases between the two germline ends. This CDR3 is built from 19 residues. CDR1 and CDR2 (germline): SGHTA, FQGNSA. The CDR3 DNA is TGTGCCAGCAGCCTTACGACGGGGGCGGGAGGGACAATGAACACTGAAGCTTTCTTT. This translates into CASSLTTGAGGTMNTEAFF.

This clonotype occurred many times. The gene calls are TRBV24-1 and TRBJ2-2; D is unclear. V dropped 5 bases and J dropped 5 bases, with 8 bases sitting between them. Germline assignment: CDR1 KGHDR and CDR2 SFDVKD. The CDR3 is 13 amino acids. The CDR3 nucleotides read TGTGCCACCAGTGGTGTTATGACCGGGGAGCTGTTTTTT. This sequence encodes CATSGVMTGELFF.

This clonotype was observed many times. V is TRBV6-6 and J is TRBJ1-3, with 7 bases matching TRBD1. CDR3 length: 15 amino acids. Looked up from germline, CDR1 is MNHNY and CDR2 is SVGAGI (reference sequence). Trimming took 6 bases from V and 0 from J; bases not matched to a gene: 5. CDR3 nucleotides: TGTGCCAGCAGAGAGACAGGGTTCTCTGGAAACACCATATATTTT. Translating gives CASRETGFSGNTIYF.

The CDR3, as DNA: TGTGCCAGCAGACCCTACCTCGGACAGGGAGAGAGAGATACGCAGTATTTT. Its translation is CASRPYLGQGERDTQYF. The chain has TRBV2 and TRBJ2-3, with 8 nucleotides matching TRBD1. This CDR3 comprises 17 residues. CDR1 is SNHLY, CDR2 FYNNEI, per germline. V dropped 6 bases and J dropped 5; count of bases not matched to a gene: 16.

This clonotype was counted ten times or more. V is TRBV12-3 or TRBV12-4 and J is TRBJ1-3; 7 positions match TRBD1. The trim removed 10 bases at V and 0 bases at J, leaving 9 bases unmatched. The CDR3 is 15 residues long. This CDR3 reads CATTTGTVSGNTIYF. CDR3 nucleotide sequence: TGTGCCACTACAACAGGGACAGTCTCTGGAAACACCATATATTTT.

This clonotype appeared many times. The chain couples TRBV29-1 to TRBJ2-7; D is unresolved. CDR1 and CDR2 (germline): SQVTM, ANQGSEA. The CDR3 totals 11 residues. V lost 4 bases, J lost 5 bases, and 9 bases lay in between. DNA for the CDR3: TGCAGCGTTGTAGGGTTTCACGAGCAGTACTTC. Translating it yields CSVVGFHEQYF.

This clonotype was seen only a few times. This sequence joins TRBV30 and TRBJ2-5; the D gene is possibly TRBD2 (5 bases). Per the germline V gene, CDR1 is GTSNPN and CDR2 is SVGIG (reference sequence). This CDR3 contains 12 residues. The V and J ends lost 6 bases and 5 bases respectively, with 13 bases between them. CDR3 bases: TGTGCCTGTTACCGGGGAACGGAGACCCAGTACTTC. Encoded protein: CACYRGTETQYF.

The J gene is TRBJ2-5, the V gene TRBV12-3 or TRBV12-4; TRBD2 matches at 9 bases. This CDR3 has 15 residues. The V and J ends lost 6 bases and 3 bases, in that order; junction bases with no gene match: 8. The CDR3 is CASSPWGGREETQYF. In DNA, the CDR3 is TGTGCCAGCAGCCCCTGGGGCGGGAGGGAAGAGACCCAGTACTTC.

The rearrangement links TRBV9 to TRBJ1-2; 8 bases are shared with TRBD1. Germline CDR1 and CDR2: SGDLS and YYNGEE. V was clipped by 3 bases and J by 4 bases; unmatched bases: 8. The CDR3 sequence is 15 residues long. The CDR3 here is CASSGSDRGGYGYTF. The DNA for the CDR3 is TGTGCCAGCAGCGGATCAGACAGGGGTGGCTATGGCTACACCTTC.

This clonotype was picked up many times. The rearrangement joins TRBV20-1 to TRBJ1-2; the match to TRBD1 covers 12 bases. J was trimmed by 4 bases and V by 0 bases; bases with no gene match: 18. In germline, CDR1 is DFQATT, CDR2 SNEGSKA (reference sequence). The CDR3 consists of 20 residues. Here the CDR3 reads CSARDSRWDRGRGAAYGYTF. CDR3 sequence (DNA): TGCAGTGCTAGAGATTCGAGGTGGGACAGGGGGCGCGGGGCCGCCTATGGCTACACCTTC.

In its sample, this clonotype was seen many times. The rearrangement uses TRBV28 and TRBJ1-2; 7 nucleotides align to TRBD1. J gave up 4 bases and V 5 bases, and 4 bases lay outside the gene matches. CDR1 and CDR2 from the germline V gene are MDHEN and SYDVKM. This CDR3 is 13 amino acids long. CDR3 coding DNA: TGTGCCAGCAGTACTCGACAGGGCTATGGCTACACCTTC. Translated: CASSTRQGYGYTF.

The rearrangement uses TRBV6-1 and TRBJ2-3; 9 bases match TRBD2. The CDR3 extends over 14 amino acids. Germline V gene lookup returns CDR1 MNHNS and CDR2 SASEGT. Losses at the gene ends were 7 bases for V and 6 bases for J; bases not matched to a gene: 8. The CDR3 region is CASNEAGGGDTQYF. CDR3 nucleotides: TGTGCCAGCAACGAAGCGGGAGGTGGGGATACGCAGTATTTT.

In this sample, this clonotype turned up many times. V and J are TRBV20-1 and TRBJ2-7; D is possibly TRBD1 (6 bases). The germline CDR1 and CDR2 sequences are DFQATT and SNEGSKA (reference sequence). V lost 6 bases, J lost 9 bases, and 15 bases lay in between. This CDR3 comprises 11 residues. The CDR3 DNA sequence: TGCAGTGCGCAAGAGGGGGAGAGGCAGTACTTC. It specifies CSAQEGERQYF.

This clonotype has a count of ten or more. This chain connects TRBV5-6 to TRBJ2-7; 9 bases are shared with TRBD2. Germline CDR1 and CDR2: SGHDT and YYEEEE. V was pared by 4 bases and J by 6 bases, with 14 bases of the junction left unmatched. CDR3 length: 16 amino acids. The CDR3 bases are TGTGCCAGCAGCCCCGTGTTTAGCGGGAGCCCTATCGAGCAGTACTTC. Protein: CASSPVFSGSPIEQYF.

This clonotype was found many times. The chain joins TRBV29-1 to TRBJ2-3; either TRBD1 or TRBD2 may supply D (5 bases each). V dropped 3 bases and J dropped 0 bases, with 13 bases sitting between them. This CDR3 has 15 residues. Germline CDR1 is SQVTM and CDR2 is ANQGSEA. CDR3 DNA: TGCAGCGTTGAGTGGGGGACCATGAGCACAGATACGCAGTATTTT. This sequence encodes CSVEWGTMSTDTQYF.

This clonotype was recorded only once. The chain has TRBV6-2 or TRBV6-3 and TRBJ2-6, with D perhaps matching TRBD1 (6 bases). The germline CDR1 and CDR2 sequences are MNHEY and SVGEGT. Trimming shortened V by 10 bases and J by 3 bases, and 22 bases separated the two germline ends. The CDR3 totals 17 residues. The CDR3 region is CAIRGGRMGFGANVLTF. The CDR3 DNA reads TGTGCCATCAGAGGGGGACGCATGGGCTTTGGGGCCAACGTCCTGACTTTC.

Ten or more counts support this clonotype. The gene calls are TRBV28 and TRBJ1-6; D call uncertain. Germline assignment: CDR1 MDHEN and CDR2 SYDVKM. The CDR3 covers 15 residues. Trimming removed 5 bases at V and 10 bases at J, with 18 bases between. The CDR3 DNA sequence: TGTGCCAGCAGTGGCGCTAGGAGCACAACATCACCCCTCCACTTT. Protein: CASSGARSTTSPLHF.

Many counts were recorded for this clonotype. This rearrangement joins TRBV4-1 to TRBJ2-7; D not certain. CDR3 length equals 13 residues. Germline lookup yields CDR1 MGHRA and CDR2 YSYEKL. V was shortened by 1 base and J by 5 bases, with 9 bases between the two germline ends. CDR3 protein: CASSQGGRHEQYF. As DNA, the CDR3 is TGCGCCAGCAGCCAAGGGGGAAGGCACGAGCAGTACTTC.

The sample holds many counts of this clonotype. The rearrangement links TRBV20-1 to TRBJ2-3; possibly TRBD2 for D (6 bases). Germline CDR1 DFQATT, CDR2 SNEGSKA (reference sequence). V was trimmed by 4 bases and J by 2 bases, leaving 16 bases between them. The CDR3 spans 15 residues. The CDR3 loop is CSATPGTQLTDTQYF. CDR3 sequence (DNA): TGCAGTGCTACCCCCGGGACTCAGCTCACAGATACGCAGTATTTT.